This T cell receptor beta chain was sequenced in a study of blood T cells in healthy people across ages. Trimming shortened V by 6 bases and J by 5 bases, and 17 bases separated the two germline ends. Per the germline V gene, CDR1 is SGHTA and CDR2 is FQGNSA. CDR3 length: 15 amino acids. The authors ran a second PCR of about 6 to 11 cycles using a sample-barcoded 5' primer and a J-beta primer mix. MiXCR, applied by TCRdb to the 5' RACE reads, yields one record per CDR3 protein. The sample holds hundreds of thousands of distinct CDR3 sequences, more than 25% seen once. This receptor was taken from a woman of 80 years or more in good health. The chain uses TRBV7-2 and TRBJ2-1; a possible D gene is TRBD1 (6 bases). Sequencing was done on a sample of blood. The CDR3 DNA reads TGTGCCAGCAGAGGACAGCACGGGACAAACAATGAGCAGTTCTTC. It is translated as CASRGQHGTNNEQFF.